The 29 T cell receptor beta chains listed next were all sequenced from one sample in a study of blood T cell repertoires in COVID-19. The assay was immunoSEQ multiplex PCR, and TCRdb's table has in-frame clones only and misses some. The sample yields some 100,000 clones, about 88% seen once. Sequenced input: peripheral blood. Source of these receptors: a woman aged 80 or over with active COVID-19.

The rearrangement links TRBV7-3 to TRBJ1-2; D unclear. CDR3 length equals 11 residues. Trimming shortened V by 7 bases and J by 3 bases, and 6 bases separated the two germline ends. Germline CDR1 SGHTA, CDR2 FQGTGA. CDR3 region: CASTNDYGYTF. CDR3 nucleotides: TGTGCCAGCACCAATGACTATGGCTACACCTTC.

V and J are TRBV27 and TRBJ2-1, with a possible D match to TRBD2 (5 bases). Per germline, CDR1 MNHEY and CDR2 SMNVEV (reference sequence). The CDR3 is made up of 16 amino acids. V was trimmed by 3 bases and J by 3 bases, leaving 15 bases between them. CDR3 in amino acids: CASSLGEDILYNEQFF. The CDR3 DNA reads TGTGCCAGCAGTTTGGGAGAAGACATACTCTACAATGAGCAGTTCTTC.

This sequence joins TRBV19 and TRBJ1-1; D is ambiguous. The CDR3 is made up of 14 amino acids. Germline V CDR1 and CDR2: LNHDA, SQIVND (reference sequence). The V and J ends lost 1 base and 1 base respectively, with 7 bases between them. In DNA, the CDR3 is TGTGCCAGTAGTATAGGTTATAAGAACACTGAAGCTTTCTTT. Protein sequence: CASSIGYKNTEAFF.

The chain combines TRBV7-8 with TRBJ2-2, with TRBD2 as a possible D gene (6 bases). CDR3 size: 14 residues. V was cut by 5 bases and J by 5 bases, with 12 bases left in between. The V gene's germline CDR1 is SGHVS and CDR2 FQNEAQ. The CDR3 is CASSHRRATGELFF. The CDR3 coding sequence is TGTGCCAGCAGCCACCGGAGGGCAACCGGGGAGCTGTTTTTT.

The genes are TRBV5-1 and TRBJ1-1, with D possibly TRBD1 on 5 matching bases. The ends were cut back, 1 base at V and 4 bases at J, with 14 bases in the middle. Germline V gene data show CDR1 as SGHRS and CDR2 as YFSETQ. This CDR3 has 15 residues. The CDR3, as DNA: TGCGCCAGCAGCTTGCGGCAGGGATGGGGCACTGAAGCTTTCTTT. Its translation is CASSLRQGWGTEAFF.

The V call is TRBV27, the J call TRBJ2-7; 8 positions match TRBD2. This CDR3 is 13 amino acids long. The V gene end was trimmed by 6 bases and the J gene end by 3 bases; junction bases not matched to a gene: 4. Looked up from germline, CDR1 is MNHEY and CDR2 is SMNVEV (reference sequence). CDR3 sequence: CASRESGSYEQYF. CDR3 sequence (DNA): TGTGCCAGCAGAGAAAGCGGGAGCTACGAGCAGTACTTC.

This chain joins TRBV6-1 and TRBJ2-2, with TRBD1 identical over 11 bases. The CDR3 loop spans 17 amino acids. In germline, CDR1 is MNHNS, CDR2 SASEGT. With V trimmed by 3 bases and J by 6 bases, 9 bases remained unmatched. This CDR3 reads CASSDLLRDRGAGELFF. The CDR3 nucleotides read TGTGCCAGCAGTGATCTACTACGGGACAGGGGGGCCGGGGAGCTGTTTTTT.

This rearrangement joins TRBV18 to TRBJ2-5; a weak D match, TRBD1 (6 bases). V gave up 3 bases and J gave up 5 bases, with 19 bases separating them. The CDR3 runs 16 residues. Looked up from germline, CDR1 is KGHSH and CDR2 is LQKENI. The CDR3 reads CASSPNSGANGETQYF. CDR3 nucleotide sequence: TGTGCCAGCTCACCTAATTCAGGGGCCAACGGGGAGACCCAGTACTTC.

This rearrangement joins TRBV6-2 or TRBV6-3 to TRBJ1-2; possible D gene TRBD1, 6 bases. Germline V gene data show CDR1 as MNHEY and CDR2 as SVGEGT. V dropped 6 bases and J dropped 4 bases, with 18 bases sitting between them. CDR3 length: 15 residues. In DNA, the CDR3 is TGTGCCAGCAGCCGGGACCAGGGGATCGCCTATGGCTACACCTTC. Its translation: CASSRDQGIAYGYTF.

V usage is TRBV19 and J usage is TRBJ2-3, with 10 bases matching TRBD2. J lost 4 bases, V lost 6 bases, and 4 bases had no gene match. This CDR3 has 14 amino acids. Germline V gene lookup returns CDR1 LNHDA and CDR2 SQIVND (reference sequence). The DNA of the CDR3 is TGTGCCAGTAGCCCCGGACTAGCGGCAGATACGCAGTATTTT. It specifies CASSPGLAADTQYF. Combining the CDR3 with reference TRBV19 and TRBJ2-3 gives the whole variable domain DGGITQSPKYLFRKEGQNVTLSCEQNLNHDAMYWYRQDPGQGLRLIYYSQIVNDFQKGDIAEGYSVSREKKESFPLTVTSAQKNPTAFYLCASSPGLAADTQYFGPGTRLTVL.

The chain joins TRBV7-2 to TRBJ2-1, with 11 bases identical to TRBD2. This CDR3 comprises 14 residues. V was clipped by 6 bases and J by 6 bases; unmatched bases: 4. From germline, CDR1 is SGHTA and CDR2 FQGNSA. The CDR3 sequence is CASRPGLAVNEQFF. The CDR3 DNA reads TGTGCCAGCAGACCGGGACTAGCGGTCAATGAGCAGTTCTTC.

The chain uses TRBV15 and TRBJ1-1; 7 positions agree with TRBD1. V lost 3 bases to trimming and J lost 3 bases; unmatched junction nucleotides: 10. The CDR3 spans 16 residues. The germline V gene encodes CDR1 LNHNV and CDR2 YYDKDF (reference sequence). CDR3 coding DNA: TGTGCCACCAGCAGTCCAAGGACAGGTGCGGACACTGAAGCTTTCTTT. Its protein is CATSSPRTGADTEAFF.

The chain joins TRBV6-5 to TRBJ2-1; TRBD2 matches at 8 bases. The length of the CDR3 is 16 residues. After removal of 4 bases from V and 0 bases from J, the junction contained 5 bases not matched to a gene. CDR1 MNHEY and CDR2 SVGAGI come from the germline V gene. This chain's CDR3 is CASSSWGTSSYNEQFF. CDR3 nucleotide sequence: TGTGCCAGCAGTTCTTGGGGGACTAGCTCCTACAATGAGCAGTTCTTC.

The chain combines TRBV11-2 with TRBJ1-1; possible D gene TRBD1, 5 bases. Germline CDR1 is SGHAT and CDR2 is FQNNGV. The length of the CDR3 is 14 residues. V lost 5 bases to trimming and J lost 1 base, with 11 bases between them. CDR3 DNA sequence: TGTGCCAGCAGCCCCCAAACAGGGAACACTGAAGCTTTCTTT. This encodes CASSPQTGNTEAFF.

V usage is TRBV4-1 and J usage is TRBJ1-2, with a possible D match to TRBD1 (6 bases). Germline-derived CDR1 and CDR2 are MGHRA and YSYEKL. V lost 2 bases, J lost 5 bases, and 12 bases lay in between. CDR3 size: 14 residues. The CDR3 loop reads CASSQTGRAYGYTF. CDR3 in DNA: TGCGCCAGCAGCCAAACAGGGAGAGCGTATGGCTACACCTTC.

Points on this clone: A read error may account for a junction end that differs from germline. The chain links TRBV7-3 to TRBJ2-2; a weak D match, TRBD1 (5 bases). The CDR3 contains 14 residues. From germline, CDR1 is SGHTA and CDR2 FQGTGA. CDR3 nucleotide sequence: TGTGCCAGCAACTTAGACAGGAACACCGGGGAGCTGTTTTTT. Protein sequence: CASNLDRNTGELFF.

The V gene is TRBV5-1, the J gene TRBJ1-2, with D possibly being TRBD1 (6 bases). The germline CDR1 and CDR2 sequences are SGHRS and YFSETQ. V lost 3 bases and J 2 bases, leaving 11 bases between the germline ends. The CDR3 totals 14 residues. The CDR3 loop is CASSWDTQNYGYTF. Here the CDR3 DNA reads TGCGCCAGCAGCTGGGACACCCAAAACTATGGCTACACCTTC.

The sample holds one count of this clone. This chain uses TRBV19 with TRBJ1-1; D possibly corresponds to TRBD1 (5 bases). The V gene's germline CDR1 is LNHDA and CDR2 SQIVND (reference sequence). With 8 bases removed from V and 5 bases from J, the gap between germline ends came to 18 bases. The CDR3 consists of 14 residues. The CDR3 region is CASSIRAEYTEAFF. The CDR3 DNA sequence: TGTGCCAGTTCGATCAGGGCAGAGTATACTGAAGCTTTCTTT.

The chain has TRBV24-1 and TRBJ1-5, with a tentative D call TRBD1 (5 bases). Trimming shortened V by 3 bases and J by 3 bases, and 8 bases separated the two germline ends. This CDR3 has 14 residues. Per germline, CDR1 KGHDR and CDR2 SFDVKD. CDR3 protein: CATSDGANNQPQHF. CDR3 bases: TGTGCCACCAGTGATGGGGCAAACAATCAGCCCCAGCATTTT.

This chain uses TRBV5-1 with TRBJ2-1; 9 nucleotides line up with TRBD2. With V trimmed by 2 bases and J by 16 bases, 10 bases remained unmatched. Germline V gives CDR1 SGHRS, CDR2 YFSETQ. This CDR3 is 13 amino acids long. CDR3 region: CASSFARAGGLFF. The DNA of the CDR3 is TGCGCCAGCAGCTTCGCTAGGGCGGGAGGGCTCTTCTTC.

The V and J genes are TRBV20-1 and TRBJ2-7, with D possibly TRBD2 on 6 matching bases. The CDR3 is 11 residues long. CDR1 and CDR2 (germline): DFQATT, SNEGSKA (reference sequence). Trimming took off 4 bases at V and 8 bases at J, with 12 bases between the two ends. In DNA, the CDR3 is TGCAGTGCTAAGGCGGGGAATCAGCAGTACTTC. Translated: CSAKAGNQQYF.

The J gene is TRBJ2-7, the V gene TRBV6-5; tentatively, D is TRBD2 (5 bases). This CDR3 is built from 14 residues. V lost 7 bases, J lost 2 bases, and 15 bases lay in between. Germline CDR1 reads MNHEY; CDR2 reads SVGAGI. Written as DNA, the CDR3 is TGTGCCAGCACCCAACTAGGACCGACCTACGAGCAGTACTTC. It yields the protein CASTQLGPTYEQYF.

The chain carries TRBV4-1 and TRBJ2-2; D is undetermined. CDR1 MGHRA and CDR2 YSYEKL come from the germline V gene. The germline V and J ends were trimmed by 4 bases and 5 bases, with 11 bases remaining between them. The CDR3 runs to 14 residues. CDR3 sequence reads: CASSLDTRTGELFF. CDR3 DNA sequence: TGCGCCAGCAGCCTCGACACTCGAACCGGGGAGCTGTTTTTT.

The chain is built from TRBV10-3 and TRBJ1-2; 8 nucleotides match TRBD1. V dropped 6 bases and J dropped 8; count of bases not matched to a gene: 8. The CDR3 runs to 13 residues. Germline V gives CDR1 ENHRY, CDR2 SYGVKD. The CDR3 sequence is CAISAGQGGGYTF. The CDR3 DNA reads as TGTGCCATCAGCGCAGGACAGGGTGGCGGCTACACCTTC.

This clone has a handful of counts. The chain couples TRBV13 to TRBJ1-1; 7 nucleotides align to TRBD1. V shed 1 base and J 4 bases; nucleotides not matched to a gene: 6. The germline CDR1 and CDR2 sequences are PRHDT and FYEKMQ (reference sequence). This CDR3 comprises 15 residues. The CDR3 protein is CASSLVSTGATEAFF. CDR3 in DNA: TGTGCCAGCAGCTTAGTTTCCACAGGGGCCACTGAAGCTTTCTTT.

V and J are TRBV28 and TRBJ2-7; TRBD1 is a possible D gene (6 bases). The CDR3 length is 15 residues. V dropped 10 bases and J dropped 4 bases, with 23 bases sitting between them. Germline V gene sequence: CDR1 MDHEN, CDR2 SYDVKM. DNA of the CDR3: TGTGCCACCGATCCTGGGGGCCCCCATTCTTACGAGCAGTACTTC. It translates to CATDPGGPHSYEQYF. Supplemented by reference TRBV28 and TRBJ2-7, the full variable domain reads DVKVTQSSRYLVKRTGEKVFLECVQDMDHENMFWYRQDPGLGLRLIYFSYDVKMKEKGDIPEGYSVSREKKERFSLILESASTNQTSMYLCATDPGGPHSYEQYFGPGTRLTVT.

The rearrangement joins TRBV7-2 to TRBJ2-7; 7 bases are a match to TRBD2. Germline V lookup: CDR1 SGHTA, CDR2 FQGNSA. CDR3 length equals 16 residues. V was clipped by 2 bases and J by 3 bases; unmatched bases: 10. CDR3 loop: CASSLRFAGARYEQYF. CDR3 in DNA: TGTGCCAGCAGCTTACGATTTGCGGGAGCCCGCTACGAGCAGTACTTC.

This chain joins TRBV24-1 and TRBJ1-5; 12 bases map to TRBD1. The CDR3 sequence is 16 residues long. Germline CDR1 reads KGHDR; CDR2 reads SFDVKD. The V and J ends lost 9 bases and 1 base, in that order; junction bases with no gene match: 6. CDR3 protein: CATQGQGAGSNQPQHF. The CDR3 region has the DNA TGTGCCACCCAGGGACAGGGGGCAGGGAGCAATCAGCCCCAGCATTTT.

The chain carries TRBV7-6 and TRBJ2-7; 14 bases agree with TRBD2. CDR1 is SGHVS, CDR2 FNYEAQ, per germline. This CDR3 region has 16 residues. With 7 bases clipped from V and 9 bases from J, the junction kept 14 bases outside the gene matches. The CDR3 loop is CASKIRGLAGEETQYF. CDR3 coding DNA: TGTGCCAGCAAAATCAGGGGACTAGCGGGAGAAGAGACGCAGTACTTC.